A selection of T cell receptor beta chains follows, all from one sample in a study of shared clonotypes between healthy human individuals. The method was immunoSEQ multiplex PCR; TCRdb's version includes in-frame clones alone and lacks a portion of them. The data show about 1 million clones, with about 76% seen just once and about 1.4% held by the top ten. The sample taken for sequencing was memory CD4+ T cells sorted from blood. The receptor source for this set is a man aged 18 to 30 in good health. Each CDR3 is given with its conserved first and last residue. The D gene is left open where the match is weak. Rows may omit the clone size; those that give it use once, few, many or a size class.

D gene: .
J gene: TRBJ2-2
clone size: few
V gene: TRBV9
CDR3 DNA: TGTGCCAGCAGCGTTCAGGAGATAAACACCGGGGAGCTGTTTTTT
CDR3 protein: CASSVQEINTGELFF

D gene: .
J gene: TRBJ1-4
clone size: .
V gene: TRBV7-2
CDR3 DNA: TGTGCCAGCAGCCAAACAGGAGTTAATGAAAAACTGTTTTTT
CDR3 protein: CASSQTGVNEKLFF

D gene: TRBD2
J gene: TRBJ2-2
clone size: .
V gene: TRBV7-2
CDR3 DNA: TGTGCCAGCAGCTCCTGGACTAGCGGGAGTGGGCGGGAGCTGTTTTTT
CDR3 protein: CASSSWTSGSGRELFF

D gene: .
J gene: TRBJ2-7
clone size: .
V gene: TRBV6-5
CDR3 DNA: TGTGCCAGCAGTTACTCTCGGCAGGCGACCTACGAGCAGTACTTC
CDR3 protein: CASSYSRQATYEQYF

D gene: .
J gene: TRBJ2-2
clone size: .
V gene: TRBV5-1
CDR3 DNA: TGCGCCAGCACGGCAGGGAGTGGGTCGAACACCGGGGAGCTGTTTTTT
CDR3 protein: CASTAGSGSNTGELFF

D gene: TRBD1
J gene: TRBJ2-1
clone size: .
V gene: TRBV6-5
CDR3 DNA: TGTGCCAGCAGTAGGGGTACAGGGGGCAATGAGCAGTTCTTC
CDR3 protein: CASSRGTGGNEQFF

D gene: TRBD1
J gene: TRBJ1-3
clone size: .
V gene: TRBV5-4
CDR3 DNA: TGTGCCAGCAGCTTAGGACCCCCGGGACAGGGGAGCTCTGGAAACACCATATATTTT
CDR3 protein: CASSLGPPGQGSSGNTIYF

D gene: .
J gene: TRBJ2-7
clone size: .
V gene: TRBV5-1
CDR3 DNA: TGCGCCAGCAGCTTAAGCGGAACCTCCTACGAGCAGTACTTC
CDR3 protein: CASSLSGTSYEQYF

D gene: .
J gene: TRBJ2-5
clone size: .
V gene: TRBV29-1
CDR3 DNA: TGCAGCGTTGAAAAAAGGAGCAGCCAAGAGACCCAGTACTTC
CDR3 protein: CSVEKRSSQETQYF

D gene: .
J gene: TRBJ1-5
clone size: .
V gene: TRBV27
CDR3 DNA: TGTGCCAGCAGTAACCCGCCCCAGCCCCAGCATTTT
CDR3 protein: CASSNPPQPQHF

D gene: .
J gene: TRBJ1-2
clone size: once
V gene: TRBV7-2
CDR3 DNA: TGTGCCAGCATCCTACACGGGGGTTCCCTGAACTATGGCTACACCTTC
CDR3 protein: CASILHGGSLNYGYTF

D gene: .
J gene: TRBJ2-5
clone size: .
V gene: TRBV10-3
CDR3 DNA: TGTGCCATCAGTGGGGGACTCCAAGAGACCCAGTACTTC
CDR3 protein: CAISGGLQETQYF

D gene: .
J gene: TRBJ1-1
clone size: few
V gene: TRBV25-1
CDR3 DNA: TGTGCCAGCAGTGAATCCGGCAGGGGTGGGCACACTGAAGCTTTCTTT
CDR3 protein: CASSESGRGGHTEAFF

D gene: .
J gene: TRBJ1-4
clone size: many
V gene: TRBV11-2
CDR3 DNA: TGTGCCAGCAGCTCAAACCTTAATGAAAAACTGTTTTTT
CDR3 protein: CASSSNLNEKLFF

D gene: .
J gene: TRBJ2-2
clone size: .
V gene: TRBV18
CDR3 DNA: TGTGCCAGCTCACCGGGAGAGTCCGGGGAGCTGTTTTTT
CDR3 protein: CASSPGESGELFF

D gene: .
J gene: TRBJ2-5
clone size: once
V gene: TRBV11-2
CDR3 DNA: TGTGCCAGCAGCCCCCCGAGTGGGTACCAAGAGACCCAGTACTTC
CDR3 protein: CASSPPSGYQETQYF

D gene: .
J gene: TRBJ2-5
clone size: .
V gene: TRBV5-1
CDR3 DNA: TGCGCCAGCAGCCTCTCCGGGACGCCGAGGCAAGAGACCCAGTACTTC
CDR3 protein: CASSLSGTPRQETQYF

D gene: .
J gene: TRBJ2-4
clone size: few
V gene: TRBV28
CDR3 DNA: TGTGCCAGCAACCCATCAGGGAAAAACATTCAGTACTTC
CDR3 protein: CASNPSGKNIQYF

D gene: .
J gene: TRBJ1-3
clone size: .
V gene: TRBV25-1
CDR3 DNA: TGTGCCAGCAGTGGAGGACAGGGAAACACCATATATTTT
CDR3 protein: CASSGGQGNTIYF

D gene: .
J gene: TRBJ2-5
clone size: .
V gene: TRBV6-1
CDR3 DNA: TGTGCCAGCAGCACGTCCCGGTCCCAAGAGACCCAGTACTTC
CDR3 protein: CASSTSRSQETQYF

D gene: .
J gene: TRBJ2-2
clone size: .
V gene: TRBV7-8
CDR3 DNA: TGTGCCAGCAGCTTAAGCAGGGGCCTCGGGGAGCTGTTTTTT
CDR3 protein: CASSLSRGLGELFF

D gene: .
J gene: TRBJ1-1
clone size: .
V gene: TRBV18
CDR3 DNA: TGTGCCAGCTCACCACCGGGGGGGTTCACTGAAGCTTTCTTT
CDR3 protein: CASSPPGGFTEAFF

D gene: TRBD2
J gene: TRBJ2-3
clone size: once
V gene: TRBV6-4
CDR3 DNA: TGTGCCAGCAGCGCAGAAGCGGGACGCACAGATACGCAGTATTTT
CDR3 protein: CASSAEAGRTDTQYF

D gene: .
J gene: TRBJ1-5
clone size: .
V gene: TRBV19
CDR3 DNA: TGTGCCAGTAAGGCAGCCATTAGCAATCAGCCCCAGCATTTT
CDR3 protein: CASKAAISNQPQHF